This T cell receptor (beta chain) was recorded in a study of Ad26.COV2.S vaccination and SARS-CoV-2 variants. The treatment here: roughly 20 received Ad26.COV2.S at low or high dose, single or two shots; 5 received placebo; per-sample allocation not given. Sampling happened 63 days after the first vaccine or placebo injection. A Boston adult aged 18-55 years was the donor. The repertoire was sequenced with immunoSEQ multiplex PCR; TCRdb's copy has only in-frame clones and lacks some. The table includes about 450,000 clones, roughly 89% detected once. Per the germline V gene, CDR1 is SEHNR and CDR2 is FQNEAQ (reference sequence). This CDR3 region has 13 residues. The junction had 3 bases not matched to a gene; V was cut back by 7 bases and J by 2 bases.

The source material was peripheral blood, sampled in a trial of Ad26.COV2.S vaccine versus placebo. The chain combines TRBV7-9 with TRBJ2-7; 9 nucleotides match TRBD2. The sequence was obtained from a person between 18 and 59 years old who received the Ad26.COV2.S COVID-19 vaccine or a placebo. The CDR3 spells CASTLAGPYEQYF. CDR3 nucleotide sequence: TGTGCCAGCACCCTAGCGGGACCCTACGAGCAGTACTTC.